Following are 24 T cell receptor beta chains from one sample sequenced in a study of T cell changes during pregnancy in multiple sclerosis. Data came from immunoSEQ multiplex PCR; TCRdb stores just in-frame clones and leaves some out. The table records around 44,000 clones, almost 95% of them present only once. The sample here was CD8+ T cells from peripheral blood mononuclear cells, taken in the third trimester of pregnancy. Receptors originate from a female donor with multiple sclerosis, enrolled in a pregnancy study.

This clone was counted a single time. The chain is built from TRBV4-1 and TRBJ2-6; D is unresolved. V lost 1 base and J 2 bases, leaving 12 bases between the germline ends. The germline V gene has CDR1 MGHRA and CDR2 YSYEKL. The length of the CDR3 is 17 residues. The CDR3 here is CASSQADRTAGANVLTF. CDR3 nucleotides: TGCGCCAGCAGCCAAGCCGATCGTACGGCTGGGGCCAACGTCCTGACTTTC.

This clone was seen once. The V and J genes are TRBV7-2 and TRBJ2-3; perhaps TRBD2 as D (6 bases). The CDR3 sequence is 16 residues long. V was pared by 3 bases and J by 0 bases, with 13 bases between. The germline CDR1 and CDR2 sequences are SGHTA and FQGNSA. CDR3 DNA: TGTGCCAGCAGCTTGGAGCGGGTGTCAAGCACAGATACGCAGTATTTT. Translation: CASSLERVSSTDTQYF.

This chain links TRBV28 with TRBJ2-3; 7 bases fit TRBD1. CDR1 is MDHEN and CDR2 is SYDVKM in the germline V gene. V dropped 8 bases and J dropped 1; count of bases not matched to a gene: 3. The CDR3 runs to 13 residues. CDR3 sequence (DNA): TGTGCCAGCGGAAGGGGGCGCACAGATACGCAGTATTTT. This gives the protein CASGRGRTDTQYF.

V gene TRBV27 combines with J gene TRBJ2-1; no clear D. The germline V and J ends were trimmed by 4 bases and 14 bases, with 15 bases remaining between them. The length of the CDR3 is 12 residues. The germline CDR1 and CDR2 sequences are MNHEY and SMNVEV (reference sequence). CDR3 bases: TGTGCCAGCAGTTCGACCGCTAGGCTGGAGTTCTTC. Translation: CASSSTARLEFF.

The chain uses TRBV29-1 and TRBJ2-1; 10 positions agree with TRBD1. The V gene end was trimmed by 4 bases and the J gene end by 5 bases; junction bases not matched to a gene: 2. Germline CDR1 reads SQVTM; CDR2 reads ANQGSEA. The CDR3 runs 13 residues. The CDR3 protein is CSVGGQGHNEQFF. The CDR3 DNA follows: TGCAGCGTTGGGGGACAGGGGCACAATGAGCAGTTCTTC.

The chain couples TRBV27 to TRBJ2-7; TRBD2 aligns across 7 bases. The V gene end was trimmed by 4 bases and the J gene end by 2 bases; junction bases not matched to a gene: 14. Per germline, CDR1 MNHEY and CDR2 SMNVEV (reference sequence). This CDR3 has 17 residues. The CDR3: CASSSDRLARMAYEQYF. CDR3 DNA: TGTGCCAGCAGTTCGGATCGACTAGCCCGCATGGCCTACGAGCAGTACTTC.

V gene TRBV29-1 combines with J gene TRBJ2-7; 10 nucleotides line up with TRBD2. Germline V gives CDR1 SQVTM, CDR2 ANQGSEA. J lost 1 base, V lost 3 bases, and 9 bases had no gene match. The CDR3 totals 16 residues. This CDR3 reads CSVETPGLAMSYEQYF. The CDR3, as DNA: TGCAGCGTTGAGACCCCGGGACTAGCGATGTCCTACGAGCAGTACTTC.

The gene calls are TRBV9 and TRBJ2-1; D unclear. Germline V gene lookup returns CDR1 SGDLS and CDR2 YYNGEE. This CDR3 is built from 13 residues. V was shortened by 3 bases and J by 5 bases, with 9 bases between the two germline ends. The CDR3 is CASSGLWDNEQFF. The CDR3, as DNA: TGTGCCAGCAGCGGACTCTGGGACAATGAGCAGTTCTTC.

The J gene is TRBJ2-2, the V gene TRBV18, with a tentative D call TRBD2 (6 bases). V lost 0 bases to trimming and J lost 7 bases, with 12 bases between them. The length of the CDR3 is 15 residues. CDR1 is KGHSH, CDR2 LQKENI, per germline. CDR3 sequence (DNA): TGTGCCAGCTCACCACCGGCGGGGCATGGCGGGGAGCTGTTTTTT. Protein: CASSPPAGHGGELFF. Full variable domain (missing parts from reference TRBV18 and TRBJ2-2): NAGVMQNPRHLVRRRGQEARLRCSPMKGHSHVYWYRQLPEEGLKFMVYLQKENIIDESGMPKERFSAEFPKEGPSILRIQQVVRGDSAAYFCASSPPAGHGGELFFGEGSRLTVL.

This chain joins TRBV7-9 and TRBJ2-7; D gene ambiguous. This CDR3 has 13 residues. Trimming took 5 bases from V and 4 from J, leaving 12 bases between them. The V gene's germline CDR1 is SEHNR and CDR2 FQNEAQ (reference sequence). The CDR3 loop is CASSHQDKYEQYF. The CDR3, as DNA: TGTGCCAGCAGCCATCAAGACAAGTACGAGCAGTACTTC.

V gene TRBV28 combines with J gene TRBJ2-3; no definite D call. This CDR3 spans 15 amino acids. The V end was cut by 1 base, the J end by 2 bases, with 10 bases between. Looked up from germline, CDR1 is MDHEN and CDR2 is SYDVKM. The CDR3 reads CASSLLGAVTDTQYF. The CDR3, as DNA: TGTGCCAGCAGTTTATTAGGAGCCGTCACAGATACGCAGTATTTT.

This chain connects TRBV27 to TRBJ2-7; unclear D gene. CDR1 is MNHEY and CDR2 is SMNVEV in the germline V gene (reference sequence). V lost 0 bases to trimming and J lost 5 bases, with 8 bases between them. The CDR3 sequence is 13 residues long. The CDR3 DNA reads TGTGCCAGCAGTTTATCCCCGGTAAACGAGCAGTACTTC. Translated, it gives CASSLSPVNEQYF.

This sequence joins TRBV6-1 and TRBJ2-7; 9 bases are a match to TRBD2. V shed 6 bases, J shed 2 bases, and the junction held 5 bases outside the gene matches. Germline-derived CDR1 and CDR2 are MNHNS and SASEGT. The CDR3 runs 14 residues. CDR3 DNA sequence: TGTGCCAGCAGGGTTAGCGGGGGAACCTACGAGCAGTACTTC. It is translated as CASRVSGGTYEQYF.

The V and J genes are TRBV7-9 and TRBJ2-2; TRBD1 might be the D (6 bases). V shed 6 bases and J shed 4 bases, with 12 bases lying between them. Germline CDR1 is SEHNR and CDR2 is FQNEAQ (reference sequence). There are 14 residues in the CDR3. The chain's CDR3 is CASRQGSSTGELFF. For the CDR3, the DNA is TGTGCCAGCAGGCAGGGGTCGAGCACCGGGGAGCTGTTTTTT.

The V gene is TRBV5-4, the J gene TRBJ2-1, with 13 bases identical to TRBD2. Germline V CDR1 and CDR2: SGHNT, YYREEE (reference sequence). The CDR3 totals 15 residues. V gave up 4 bases and J gave up 6 bases; unmatched junction bases: 4. CDR3 nucleotide sequence: TGTGCCAGCAGCCGAAGGACTAGCGGGAGCAATGAGCAGTTCTTC. As protein: CASSRRTSGSNEQFF.

The chain couples TRBV2 to TRBJ2-5; possible D gene TRBD1, 5 bases. V lost 7 bases and J 5 bases, leaving 11 bases between the germline ends. Germline CDR1 is SNHLY and CDR2 is FYNNEI. This CDR3 comprises 12 residues. The CDR3 DNA reads as TGTGCCAGCATAGGGGATAGGGAGACCCAGTACTTC. Translation: CASIGDRETQYF.

This rearrangement joins TRBV27 to TRBJ1-4; TRBD1 matches 7 bases. There are 14 residues in the CDR3. Germline trimming cut 6 bases from V and 7 bases from J; bases unmatched to any gene: 8. Germline V gene lookup returns CDR1 MNHEY and CDR2 SMNVEV (reference sequence). Here the CDR3 reads CASRNRQGGEKLFF. DNA for the CDR3: TGTGCCAGCAGGAACCGACAGGGAGGTGAAAAACTGTTTTTT.

The J gene is TRBJ1-2, the V gene TRBV6-1; D not certain. Deletions cut 2 bases from V and 7 bases from J, with 8 bases between. The germline V gene has CDR1 MNHNS and CDR2 SASEGT. The CDR3 sequence is 12 residues long. The CDR3 sequence: CASSERRGGYTF. DNA of the CDR3: TGTGCCAGCAGTGAACGGCGGGGTGGCTACACCTTC.

Points on this clone: The junction shows a germline mismatch at one end, possibly a read error. The V call is TRBV7-7, the J call TRBJ1-4; a possible D gene is TRBD1 (5 bases). There are 13 residues in the CDR3. CDR1 and CDR2 (germline): SSHAT, FNYEAQ (reference sequence). CDR3: CASSAGPNEKLFF. DNA of the CDR3: TGTGCTAGCAGCGCGGGACCTAATGAAAAACTGTTTTTT.

The CDR3 region is CASSLVPSTKTGELFF. CDR3 in DNA: TGTGCCAGCAGCTTAGTTCCGTCGACAAAGACCGGGGAGCTGTTTTTT. This chain joins TRBV7-9 and TRBJ2-2; D not certain. The CDR3 covers 16 residues. Trimming took off 1 base at V and 5 bases at J, with 14 bases between the two ends. The germline V gene has CDR1 SEHNR and CDR2 FQNEAQ (reference sequence).

V and J are TRBV5-1 and TRBJ2-5; TRBD2 is a possible D gene (5 bases). This CDR3 comprises 14 residues. V was cut by 0 bases and J by 3 bases, with 9 bases left in between. Germline lookup yields CDR1 SGHRS and CDR2 YFSETQ. CDR3 bases: TGCGCCAGCAGCTTGGGGGGAGTAGAAGAGACCCAGTACTTC. Residues: CASSLGGVEETQYF. Using reference TRBV5-1 and TRBJ2-5 for the parts outside the CDR3, the full variable domain is KAGVTQTPRYLIKTRGQQVTLSCSPISGHRSVSWYQQTPGQGLQFLFEYFSETQRNKGNFPGRFSGRQFSNSRSEMNVSTLELGDSALYLCASSLGGVEETQYFGPGTRLLVL.

This sequence joins TRBV6-6 and TRBJ2-7; TRBD2 aligns across 9 bases. Germline lookup yields CDR1 MNHNY and CDR2 SVGAGI (reference sequence). J gave up 4 bases and V 7 bases, and 14 bases lay outside the gene matches. The CDR3 runs to 16 residues. CDR3 loop: CASISSETSGVYEQYF. CDR3 nucleotide sequence: TGTGCCAGCATTTCCTCTGAGACTAGCGGTGTTTACGAGCAGTACTTC.

The chain combines TRBV21-1 with TRBJ1-1. TRBV21-1 counts as a pseudogene. The CDR3 runs 15 residues. CDR3 DNA: TGTGCCAGCAGCTCGCAGCGGGAGGGGAGCACTGAAGCTTTCTTT. Translated: CASSSQREGSTEAFF.

The genes are TRBV29-1 and TRBJ2-2, with TRBD1 matching 7 bases. Germline CDR1 SQVTM, CDR2 ANQGSEA. CDR3 length equals 12 residues. With V trimmed by 7 bases and J by 6 bases, 5 bases remained unmatched. DNA for the CDR3: TGCAGCGGGAGACAGGGCGCCGGGGAGCTGTTTTTT. It encodes CSGRQGAGELFF.